This T cell receptor (beta chain) comes out of a study of blood T cell repertoires in COVID-19. Profiling relied on immunoSEQ multiplex PCR, and the TCRdb table lists in-frame clones only, not all of them. The sample lists approximately 350,000 clones, over 75% occurring once. The TCR was taken from a woman aged 30 to 39 who had recovered from COVID-19. The material sequenced was PBMCs or T cells enriched from blood (not recorded which).

The CDR3 DNA is TGTGCCAGCTCACCAGGGGGGGAGCTCGAGCAGTACTTC. This encodes CASSPGGELEQYF. V gene TRBV18 combines with J gene TRBJ2-7; the match to TRBD2 covers 7 bases. With V trimmed by 2 bases and J by 6 bases, 4 bases remained unmatched. CDR3 size: 13 residues. The germline V gene has CDR1 KGHSH and CDR2 LQKENI.